Shown below are 9 T cell receptor beta chains from a single sample sequenced in a study of T cells in Graves' hyperthyroidism and ophthalmopathy. TCR beta CDR3 regions were amplified from RNA. First-round RT-PCR with HTBI primers amplified the TCR CDR3 region. In TCRdb, the multiplex PCR reads were re-called with MiXCR into one record per CDR3 protein. The repertoire holds approximately 500,000 distinct CDR3 sequences, with around 46% as singletons. Sample: peripheral blood or thyroid tissue (not recorded which). These receptors were taken from a young woman with Graves' hyperthyroidism.

There are many counts of this clonotype. The chain joins TRBV4-1 to TRBJ1-1; D call uncertain. The V gene's germline CDR1 is MGHRA and CDR2 YSYEKL. This CDR3 is built from 14 residues. Trimming removed 0 bases at V and 11 bases at J, with 16 bases between. The CDR3 protein is CASSQDVEGNGAFF. The CDR3 DNA follows: TGCGCCAGCAGCCAAGACGTCGAAGGCAACGGCGCTTTCTTT.

In this sample, this clonotype turned up many times. The CDR3 region is CASRGTGVRYGYTF. DNA for the CDR3: TGTGCCAGCAGGGGAACAGGGGTTCGCTATGGCTACACCTTC. The rearrangement links TRBV2 to TRBJ1-2; 7 bases match TRBD1. This CDR3 is built from 14 residues. CDR1 is SNHLY, CDR2 FYNNEI, per germline. Unmatched junction bases numbered 8, after V lost 6 bases and J lost 4 bases.

This chain joins TRBV29-1 and TRBJ1-2; 7 bases fit TRBD1. The junction had 22 bases not matched to a gene; V was cut back by 7 bases and J by 8 bases. The CDR3 totals 16 residues. Germline V lookup: CDR1 SQVTM, CDR2 ANQGSEA. The CDR3 DNA follows: TGCAGCGCCAGCAGTGAAGGGACAGATGGGTCTTACGGCTACACCTTC. It translates to CSASSEGTDGSYGYTF.

In this sample, this clonotype turned up many times. The chain couples TRBV29-1 to TRBJ1-2, with 9 bases identical to TRBD1. Germline lookup yields CDR1 SQVTM and CDR2 ANQGSEA. The CDR3 is 15 amino acids. V trimming: 4 bases; J trimming: 5 bases; junction bases outside the gene matches: 11. DNA for the CDR3: TGCAGCGTTGGAACCGGGACAGGGTCATTTTATGGCTACACCTTC. Its translation: CSVGTGTGSFYGYTF.

This clonotype appeared many times. The rearrangement joins TRBV11-2 to TRBJ2-7, with 7 nucleotides matching TRBD1. Germline loops: CDR1 SGHAT, CDR2 FQNNGV. This CDR3 has 14 residues. V gave up 2 bases and J gave up 0 bases; unmatched junction bases: 1. DNA of the CDR3: TGTGCCAGCAGCTTACGGGACAGCTCCTACGAGCAGTACTTC. It translates to CASSLRDSSYEQYF.

Concerning this clonotype itself: This clone may be a read error of a much larger clone one base away. The final CDR3 position lacks the conserved phenylalanine or tryptophan, pointing to a likely read error. This sequence joins TRBV7-9 and TRBJ2-5; tentatively, D is TRBD1 (6 bases). CDR1 and CDR2 (germline): SEHNR, FQNEAQ (reference sequence). Trimming removed 7 bases at V and 1 base at J, with 16 bases between. The CDR3 has 15 residues. Here the CDR3 reads CASTYLGQSQETQYC. The CDR3 DNA sequence: TGTGCCAGCACTTACCTCGGACAGTCCCAAGAGACCCAGTACTGC.

The CDR3 here is CASSLSGSGRKSYEQYF. DNA of the CDR3: TGTGCCAGCAGCTTATCGGGGAGCGGGAGAAAGTCCTACGAGCAGTACTTC. The rearrangement links TRBV7-2 to TRBJ2-7; the match to TRBD2 covers 8 bases. Germline V gene lookup returns CDR1 SGHTA and CDR2 FQGNSA. Trimming cost V 2 bases and J 1 base; bases outside gene matches: 10. The CDR3 spans 17 residues.

Details on this clonotype: This may be a read error, as it is one base from a much larger clone. The chain is built from TRBV6-2 or TRBV6-3 and TRBJ2-2, with 7 bases matching TRBD1. The CDR3 sequence is 15 residues long. Per germline, CDR1 MNHEY and CDR2 SVGEGT. The CDR3 nucleotides read TGTGCCAGCAGTTACTCGAGGGGGCAAACCGGGGAGCCGTTTTTT. Its protein is CASSYSRGQTGEPFF.

This clonotype came up a few times. V gene TRBV4-1 combines with J gene TRBJ2-6; D is perhaps TRBD2 (6 bases). Germline values: CDR1 MGHRA, CDR2 YSYEKL. The CDR3 sequence is 18 residues long. V lost 8 bases to trimming and J lost 0 bases, with 20 bases between them. The CDR3 DNA is TGCGCCAGCGGAGAGAAGGAGGGGTCCTTCTCTGGGGCCAACGTCCTGACTTTC. Encoded protein: CASGEKEGSFSGANVLTF.